This entry is about one T cell receptor beta chain. Its antigen is not identified. The V end was cut by 8 bases, the J end by 4 bases, with 15 bases between. The CDR3 loop spans 13 amino acids. In germline, CDR1 is MNHEY, CDR2 SVGAGI. This sample is part of a study of a mutant IDH1 vaccine in newly diagnosed glioma. Background on the study: Radiotherapy alone preceded vaccination by 4-6 weeks; alternatively, vaccination started with temozolomide cycles. Scheduled at week 35, visit V12 preceded visit V13, held at week 47. General observations from the study: Immune responses induced by the vaccine were seen in approximately 93% of patients, spanning multiple MHC alleles.

Indicated time point: week 47, end of study. Doses of 300 ug of mutant IDH1 20-mer peptide were given with topical imiquimod. Each donor presented with a new WHO grade 3 or 4 astrocytoma that tested IDH1-mutant and showed ATRX loss. Profiling relied on immunoSEQ multiplex PCR, and the TCRdb table lists in-frame clones only, not all of them. The table lists some 50,000 clones, approximately 84% of them singletons. The input for sequencing was PBMCs, taken from a glioma patient whose treatment included an IDH1 peptide vaccine. The V and J genes are TRBV6-5 and TRBJ2-7; tentative D call: TRBD2 (5 bases). The source of this sequence is a woman aged 25 to 45 with glioma. Some clones in this sample may be carry-over from other donors' samples. This chain's CDR3 is CASHPGVGYEQYF. The CDR3 DNA reads as TGTGCCAGCCACCCCGGGGTTGGGTACGAGCAGTACTTC.